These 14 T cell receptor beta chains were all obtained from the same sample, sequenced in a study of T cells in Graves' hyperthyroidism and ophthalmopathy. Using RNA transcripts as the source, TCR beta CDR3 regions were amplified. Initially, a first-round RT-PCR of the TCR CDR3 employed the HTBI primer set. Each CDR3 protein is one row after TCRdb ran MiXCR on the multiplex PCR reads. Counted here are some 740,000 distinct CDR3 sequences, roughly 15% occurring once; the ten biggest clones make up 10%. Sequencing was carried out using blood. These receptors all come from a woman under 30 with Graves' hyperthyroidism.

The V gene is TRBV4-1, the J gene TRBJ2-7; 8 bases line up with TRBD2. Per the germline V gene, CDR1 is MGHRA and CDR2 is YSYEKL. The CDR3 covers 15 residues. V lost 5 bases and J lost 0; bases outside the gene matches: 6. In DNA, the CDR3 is TGCGCCAGCAGCGTTCGGGCGGGAGGCTCCTACGAGCAGTACTTC. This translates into CASSVRAGGSYEQYF.

DNA for the CDR3: TGTGCCAGCACCCCCTTCCAAATCAGCACAGATACGCAGTATTTT. This codes for CASTPFQISTDTQYF. The chain has TRBV7-9 and TRBJ2-3; D gene unclear. Germline loops: CDR1 SEHNR, CDR2 FQNEAQ (reference sequence). The CDR3 runs to 15 residues. V was cut by 7 bases and J by 0 bases, with 14 bases left in between. Full variable domain (remainder filled in from reference TRBV7-9 and TRBJ2-3): DTGVSQNPRHKITKRGQNVTFRCDPISEHNRLYWYRQTLGQGPEFLTYFQNEAQLEKSRLLSDRFSAERPKGSFSTLEIQRTEQGDSAMYLCASTPFQISTDTQYFGPGTRLTVL.

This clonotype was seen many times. This CDR3 is CASSQPGGATDTQYF. The CDR3 bases are TGTGCCAGCAGCCAACCGGGGGGAGCCACAGATACGCAGTATTTT. The chain employs TRBV3-1 and TRBJ2-3; 7 positions agree with TRBD2. The CDR3 is made up of 15 amino acids. The V segment lost 2 bases and the J segment 2 bases; nucleotides outside the gene matches: 4. Germline-derived CDR1 and CDR2 are LGHDT and YNNKEL (reference sequence).

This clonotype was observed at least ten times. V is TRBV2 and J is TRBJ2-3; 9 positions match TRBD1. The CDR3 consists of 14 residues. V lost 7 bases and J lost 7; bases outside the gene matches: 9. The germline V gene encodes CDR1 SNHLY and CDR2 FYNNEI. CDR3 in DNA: TGTGCCAGCACCAAAGACAGGGGGGGGAATACGCAGTATTTT. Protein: CASTKDRGGNTQYF.

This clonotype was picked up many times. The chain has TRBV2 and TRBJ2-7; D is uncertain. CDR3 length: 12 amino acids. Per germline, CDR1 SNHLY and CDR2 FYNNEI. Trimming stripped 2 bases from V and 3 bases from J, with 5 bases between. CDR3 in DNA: TGTGCCAGCAGTGAATGGGGCTACGAGCAGTACTTC. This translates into CASSEWGYEQYF.

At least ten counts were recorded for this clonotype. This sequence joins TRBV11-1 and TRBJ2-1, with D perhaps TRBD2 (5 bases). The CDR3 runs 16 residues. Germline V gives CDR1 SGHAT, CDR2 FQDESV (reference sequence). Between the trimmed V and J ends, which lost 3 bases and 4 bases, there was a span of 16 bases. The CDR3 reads CASSFGLASLYNEQFF. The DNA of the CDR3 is TGTGCCAGCAGCTTTGGGCTAGCATCCCTTTACAATGAGCAGTTCTTC.

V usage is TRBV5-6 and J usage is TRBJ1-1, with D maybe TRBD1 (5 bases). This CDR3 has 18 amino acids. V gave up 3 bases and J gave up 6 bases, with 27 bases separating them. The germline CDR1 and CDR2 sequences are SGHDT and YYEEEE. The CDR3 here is CASSSTVLGAKVSAEAFF. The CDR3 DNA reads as TGTGCCAGCAGCTCCACGGTGTTAGGGGCGAAGGTCTCGGCTGAAGCTTTCTTT.

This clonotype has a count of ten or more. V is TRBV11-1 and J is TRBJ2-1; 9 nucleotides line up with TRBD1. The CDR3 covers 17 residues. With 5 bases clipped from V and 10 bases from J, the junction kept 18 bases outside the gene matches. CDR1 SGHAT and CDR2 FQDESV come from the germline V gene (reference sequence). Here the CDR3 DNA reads TGTGCCAGCAGCCGGGACTTTGGACAGGGGCCCCGAGGGGAGCAGTTCTTC. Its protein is CASSRDFGQGPRGEQFF.

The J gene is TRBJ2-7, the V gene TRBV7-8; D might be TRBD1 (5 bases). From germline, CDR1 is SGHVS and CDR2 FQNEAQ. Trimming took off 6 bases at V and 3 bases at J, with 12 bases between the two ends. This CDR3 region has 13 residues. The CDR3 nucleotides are TGTGCCAGCAGATATCGTAGGGGCTACGAGCAGTACTTC. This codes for CASRYRRGYEQYF. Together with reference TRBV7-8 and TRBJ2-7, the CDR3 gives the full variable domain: GAGVSQSPRYKVAKRGQDVALRCDPISGHVSLFWYQQALGQGPEFLTYFQNEAQLDKSGLPSDRFFAERPEGSVSTLKIQRTQQEDSAVYLCASRYRRGYEQYFGPGTRLTVT.

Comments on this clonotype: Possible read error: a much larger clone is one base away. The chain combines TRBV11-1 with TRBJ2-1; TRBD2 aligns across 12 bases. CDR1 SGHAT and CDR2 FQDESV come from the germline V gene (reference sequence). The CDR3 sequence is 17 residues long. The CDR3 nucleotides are TGTGCCAGCAGCCGGGGGGCTAGCGGGAGGGCCTTGGATGAGCAGCTCTTC. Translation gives CASSRGASGRALDEQLF.

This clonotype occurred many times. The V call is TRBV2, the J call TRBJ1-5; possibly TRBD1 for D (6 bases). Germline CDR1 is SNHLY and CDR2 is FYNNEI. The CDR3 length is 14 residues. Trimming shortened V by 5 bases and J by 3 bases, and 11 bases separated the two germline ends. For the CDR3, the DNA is TGTGCCAGCAGTTATGACAGGATCAATCAGCCCCAGCATTTT. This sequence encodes CASSYDRINQPQHF.

CDR3 nucleotide sequence: TGTGCCAGTACCTCCCGTCCCGCAACTAATGAAAAACTGTTTTTT. Protein sequence: CASTSRPATNEKLFF. The chain combines TRBV19 with TRBJ1-4; D ambiguous. Between the trimmed V and J ends, which lost 7 bases and 0 bases, there was a span of 12 bases. Germline V lookup: CDR1 LNHDA, CDR2 SQIVND (reference sequence). The CDR3 contains 15 residues.

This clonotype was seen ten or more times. CDR3 loop: CAWSPLLAGFTDTQYF. The CDR3 coding sequence is TGTGCCTGGAGTCCCCTACTAGCGGGATTCACAGATACGCAGTATTTT. This chain links TRBV30 with TRBJ2-3, with 10 bases identical to TRBD2. The CDR3 extends over 16 amino acids. Germline trimming cut 2 bases from V and 2 bases from J; bases unmatched to any gene: 7. Looked up from germline, CDR1 is GTSNPN and CDR2 is SVGIG (reference sequence).

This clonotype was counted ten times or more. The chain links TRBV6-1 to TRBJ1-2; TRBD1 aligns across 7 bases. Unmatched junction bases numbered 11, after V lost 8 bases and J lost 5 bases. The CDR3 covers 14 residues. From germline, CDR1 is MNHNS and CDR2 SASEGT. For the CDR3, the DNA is TGTGCCAGCCGCGGGAGGGGGACAGATTATGGCTACACCTTC. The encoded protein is CASRGRGTDYGYTF.